This TCR beta chain came from a study of blood T cell repertoires in COVID-19. The CDR3 loop spans 12 amino acids. The V gene's germline CDR1 is SNHLY and CDR2 FYNNEI. V lost 10 bases and J lost 8, with 17 bases in between. Participants were aged 18 to 89 years from about 25 US areas. Cohorts were assigned according to the clinical history that participants reported. Within the 2 weeks before study entry, each person in the exposed group met a COVID-19 case. Produced via immunoSEQ multiplex PCR; TCRdb's table is partial and in-frame only. The sample yields 200,000 to 250,000 clones, 65% to 90% seen once.

This TCR derives from a woman under 40 who had been exposed to COVID-19. V usage is TRBV2 and J usage is TRBJ1-2; tentatively, D is TRBD1 (6 bases). Material: PBMCs or T cells enriched from blood (not recorded which). In nucleotides, the CDR3 is TGTGCCACCCAGCTGGGGGGGACAGGCTACACCTTC. Translating gives CATQLGGTGYTF.